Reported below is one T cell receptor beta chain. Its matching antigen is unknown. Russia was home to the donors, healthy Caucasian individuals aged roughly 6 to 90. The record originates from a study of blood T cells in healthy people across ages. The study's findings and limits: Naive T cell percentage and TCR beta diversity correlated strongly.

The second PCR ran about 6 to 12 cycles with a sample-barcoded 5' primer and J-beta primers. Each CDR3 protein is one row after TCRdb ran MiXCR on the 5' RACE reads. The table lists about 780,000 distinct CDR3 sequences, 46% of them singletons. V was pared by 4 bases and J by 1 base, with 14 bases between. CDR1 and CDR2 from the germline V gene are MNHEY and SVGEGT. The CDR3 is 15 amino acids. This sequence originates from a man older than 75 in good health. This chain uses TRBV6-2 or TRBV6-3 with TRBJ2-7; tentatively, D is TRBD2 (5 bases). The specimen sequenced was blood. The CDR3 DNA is TGTGCCAGCAGTTTGCCGGTAGCGATATCCTACGAGCAGTACTTC. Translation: CASSLPVAISYEQYF.